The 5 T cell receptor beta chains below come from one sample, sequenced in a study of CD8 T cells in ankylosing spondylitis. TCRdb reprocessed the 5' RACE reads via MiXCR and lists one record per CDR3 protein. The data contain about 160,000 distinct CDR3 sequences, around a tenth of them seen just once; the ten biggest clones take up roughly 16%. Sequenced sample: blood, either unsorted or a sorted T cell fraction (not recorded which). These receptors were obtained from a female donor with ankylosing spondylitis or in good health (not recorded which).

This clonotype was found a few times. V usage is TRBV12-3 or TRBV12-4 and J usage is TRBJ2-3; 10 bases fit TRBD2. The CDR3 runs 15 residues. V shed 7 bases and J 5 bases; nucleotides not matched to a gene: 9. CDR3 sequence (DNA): TGTGCCAGCACCCATCCTAGCGGGAGTATAGATACGCAGTATTTT. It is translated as CASTHPSGSIDTQYF.

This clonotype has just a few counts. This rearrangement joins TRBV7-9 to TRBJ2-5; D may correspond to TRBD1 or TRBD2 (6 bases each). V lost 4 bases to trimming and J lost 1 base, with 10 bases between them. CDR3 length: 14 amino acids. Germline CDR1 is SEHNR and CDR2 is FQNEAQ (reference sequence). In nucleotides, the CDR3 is TGTGCCAGCAGCTGGGGGGCAGGCCAAGAGACCCAGTACTTC. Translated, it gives CASSWGAGQETQYF.

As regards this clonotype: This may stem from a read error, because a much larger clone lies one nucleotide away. CDR3 nucleotides: TGTGCCAGCGACCGGGAGATTGGCTACAATGAGCAGTTCTTC. Protein: CASDREIGYNEQFF. The chain joins TRBV6-2 or TRBV6-3 to TRBJ2-1; maybe TRBD2 (6 bases). Deletions cut 8 bases from V and 3 bases from J, with 14 bases between. This CDR3 is 14 amino acids long. Germline values: CDR1 MNHEY, CDR2 SVGEGT.

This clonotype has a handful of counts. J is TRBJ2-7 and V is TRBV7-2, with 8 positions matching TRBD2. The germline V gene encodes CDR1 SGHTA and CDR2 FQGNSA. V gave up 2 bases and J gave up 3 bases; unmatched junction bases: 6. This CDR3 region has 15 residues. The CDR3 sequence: CASSLYTLAGYEQYF. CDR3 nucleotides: TGTGCCAGCAGCTTATACACCCTAGCGGGCTACGAGCAGTACTTC.

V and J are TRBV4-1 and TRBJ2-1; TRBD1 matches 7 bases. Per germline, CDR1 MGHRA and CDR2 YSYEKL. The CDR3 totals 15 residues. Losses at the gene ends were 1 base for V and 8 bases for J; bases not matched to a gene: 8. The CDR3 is CASSQGQTGSHEQFF. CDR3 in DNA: TGCGCCAGCAGCCAAGGCCAGACAGGGAGCCATGAGCAGTTCTTC.